The 23 T cell receptor beta chains given below trace back to one sample, sequenced in a study of T cell repertoires in cytomegalovirus infection. These receptors have no identified antigens. One entry per CDR3 protein results from TCRdb running MiXCR on the reads. Among about 570,000 distinct CDR3 sequences listed, 40% were seen once. The starting material was cultured PBMCs, obtained from culture after CMV antigen stimulation. The source of these receptors is a human donor in good health (CMV status not recorded). Some clones in this sample may be carry-over from other donors' samples.

This clonotype appeared a few times. The chain employs TRBV7-2 and TRBJ2-7; D ambiguous. The length of the CDR3 is 11 residues. Deletions cut 3 bases from V and 6 bases from J, with 6 bases between. Germline V gene data show CDR1 as SGHTA and CDR2 as FQGNSA. The CDR3 is CASSFVSEQYF. The CDR3 DNA reads as TGTGCCAGCAGCTTTGTATCCGAGCAGTACTTC.

The rearrangement joins TRBV4-1 to TRBJ1-3; D ambiguous. The CDR3 has 16 amino acids. The V end lost 1 base, the J end lost 3 bases, and 13 bases lay between the germline ends. Germline V gene sequence: CDR1 MGHRA, CDR2 YSYEKL. The CDR3 spells CASSQVQRVRGNTIYF. The DNA of the CDR3 is TGCGCCAGCAGCCAAGTACAGAGGGTACGTGGAAACACCATATATTTT.

This clonotype was observed a few times. CDR3: CASSRGRKETQYF. The CDR3 nucleotides read TGTGCCAGCAGCAGGGGCAGGAAGGAGACCCAGTACTTC. V usage is TRBV7-2 and J usage is TRBJ2-5; TRBD1 is a possible D gene (5 bases). Germline V gives CDR1 SGHTA, CDR2 FQGNSA. The CDR3 has 13 amino acids. V lost 5 bases and J lost 5, with 12 bases in between.

This clonotype was observed a handful of times. The chain uses TRBV12-3 or TRBV12-4 and TRBJ2-1; maybe TRBD2 (7 bases). The CDR3 runs to 14 residues. V was pared by 7 bases and J by 9 bases, with 19 bases between. The CDR3 nucleotides read TGTGCCAGCAACAGACTAGCAGCCAGGGGTGAGCAGTTCTTC. Its protein is CASNRLAARGEQFF.

The V call is TRBV7-6, the J call TRBJ2-7; D perhaps matches TRBD2 (5 bases). V dropped 5 bases and J dropped 7 bases, with 21 bases sitting between them. The CDR3 loop spans 15 amino acids. Germline values: CDR1 SGHVS, CDR2 FNYEAQ. This CDR3 is CASSPLPQQPGEQYF. DNA of the CDR3: TGTGCCAGCAGCCCCCTGCCACAGCAGCCGGGGGAGCAGTACTTC.

The chain links TRBV2 to TRBJ2-3, with TRBD1 matching over 8 bases. CDR3 size: 16 residues. V shed 2 bases and J 2 bases; nucleotides not matched to a gene: 6. In germline, CDR1 is SNHLY, CDR2 FYNNEI. CDR3 residues: CASSETRRGPTDTQYF. The CDR3 coding sequence is TGTGCCAGCAGTGAAACGCGCAGGGGGCCCACAGATACGCAGTATTTT.

This clonotype came up a few times. V gene TRBV20-1 combines with J gene TRBJ1-5; 7 positions match TRBD1. The CDR3 loop spans 13 amino acids. Per germline, CDR1 DFQATT and CDR2 SNEGSKA (reference sequence). V gave up 4 bases and J gave up 5 bases; unmatched junction bases: 5. The CDR3: CSANRGRDQPQHF. The CDR3 DNA reads as TGCAGTGCTAACAGGGGACGAGATCAGCCCCAGCATTTT.

This clonotype was counted a few times. The rearrangement uses TRBV12-3 or TRBV12-4 and TRBJ2-5; TRBD2 matches 12 bases. The CDR3 totals 19 residues. With V trimmed by 3 bases and J by 1 base, 12 bases remained unmatched. CDR3 in DNA: TGTGCCAGCAGTTTCCGGACTCGACTAGCGGGAGACACCCAAGAGACCCAGTACTTC. As protein: CASSFRTRLAGDTQETQYF.

The chain couples TRBV6-5 to TRBJ2-1; 7 nucleotides line up with TRBD1. The CDR3 covers 15 residues. Germline assignment: CDR1 MNHEY and CDR2 SVGAGI. With 4 bases clipped from V and 2 bases from J, the junction kept 5 bases outside the gene matches. The CDR3 bases are TGTGCCAGCAGTTCGACAGGGAACCCCTACAATGAGCAGTTCTTC. Translated: CASSSTGNPYNEQFF.

This clonotype was observed at least ten times. The rearrangement uses TRBV7-2 and TRBJ1-1, with a possible D match to TRBD1 (6 bases). Trimming shortened V by 5 bases and J by 1 base, and 23 bases separated the two germline ends. Germline assignment: CDR1 SGHTA and CDR2 FQGNSA. The CDR3 is made up of 18 amino acids. The CDR3 loop reads CASSALRGASMKNTEAFF. CDR3 nucleotides: TGTGCCAGCAGCGCTCTGCGGGGGGCGTCTATGAAGAACACTGAAGCTTTCTTT.

This clonotype occurred a few times. The chain carries TRBV6-2 or TRBV6-3 and TRBJ2-5; 12 nucleotides agree with TRBD2. Looked up from germline, CDR1 is MNHEY and CDR2 is SVGEGT. The CDR3 length is 16 residues. V shed 6 bases, J shed 1 base, and the junction held 6 bases outside the gene matches. CDR3 amino acids: CASSPGLAGRQETQYF. CDR3 nucleotide sequence: TGTGCCAGCAGCCCCGGACTAGCGGGACGCCAAGAGACCCAGTACTTC.

This clonotype appeared a few times. The V gene is TRBV7-2, the J gene TRBJ2-7; maybe TRBD2 (5 bases). With 4 bases removed from V and 2 bases from J, the gap between germline ends came to 12 bases. This CDR3 comprises 14 residues. CDR1 and CDR2 from the germline V gene are SGHTA and FQGNSA. The CDR3 region has the DNA TGTGCCAGCAGCTCGGACTGGAGCGCCTACGAGCAGTACTTC. This translates into CASSSDWSAYEQYF.

The V and J genes are TRBV20-1 and TRBJ2-3, with D perhaps TRBD1 (5 bases). Germline V gene sequence: CDR1 DFQATT, CDR2 SNEGSKA (reference sequence). The CDR3 sequence is 15 residues long. V lost 0 bases and J 0 bases, leaving 10 bases between the germline ends. The CDR3 coding sequence is TGCAGTGCTAGAGATCTGGACACTAGCACAGATACGCAGTATTTT. It specifies CSARDLDTSTDTQYF.

CDR3 coding DNA: TGTGCCAGCAGTCCCCGGGACTTCTTGGGTGAAGCTTTCTTT. Residues: CASSPRDFLGEAFF. The chain links TRBV6-5 to TRBJ1-1; tentative D call: TRBD1 (5 bases). In germline, CDR1 is MNHEY, CDR2 SVGAGI. The V and J ends lost 5 bases and 7 bases respectively, with 17 bases between them. This CDR3 region has 14 residues.

This clonotype was found a few times. This chain joins TRBV7-9 and TRBJ2-1; D gene unclear. Trimming pared 1 base from V and 5 bases from J, leaving 12 bases between. This CDR3 comprises 15 residues. Germline V gives CDR1 SEHNR, CDR2 FQNEAQ (reference sequence). The chain's CDR3 is CASSLVGQLHNEQFF. The CDR3 DNA sequence: TGTGCCAGCAGCTTAGTCGGGCAGCTCCACAATGAGCAGTTCTTC.

This clonotype came up many times. V and J are TRBV7-2 and TRBJ2-7, with D hard to call. Germline loops: CDR1 SGHTA, CDR2 FQGNSA. The CDR3 is 14 residues long. V was clipped by 1 base and J by 5 bases, with 12 bases between them. CDR3 sequence: CASSLVGGENEQYF. CDR3 nucleotides: TGTGCCAGCAGCTTAGTAGGCGGAGAGAACGAGCAGTACTTC.

This clonotype was counted only a few times. The chain recombines TRBV7-2 with TRBJ2-1, with 8 bases identical to TRBD2. V was pared by 6 bases and J by 0 bases, with 7 bases of the junction left unmatched. The germline CDR1 and CDR2 sequences are SGHTA and FQGNSA. The CDR3 consists of 16 residues. The CDR3 is CASSPLAASSYNEQFF. DNA for the CDR3: TGTGCCAGCAGTCCACTAGCGGCGAGCTCCTACAATGAGCAGTTCTTC.

The sample holds a few counts of this clonotype. The V and J genes are TRBV25-1 and TRBJ2-5; D gene unclear. Germline CDR1 reads MGHDK; CDR2 reads SYGVNS. Trimming stripped 3 bases from V and 4 bases from J, with 15 bases between. The CDR3 is 15 amino acids. The CDR3 DNA follows: TGTGCCAGCAGTGATCTTCGATCGAAGCGAGAGACCCAGTACTTC. Amino acid sequence: CASSDLRSKRETQYF.

The rearrangement uses TRBV12-5 and TRBJ2-5; 8 bases are shared with TRBD1. V trimming: 6 bases; J trimming: 5 bases; junction bases outside the gene matches: 11. This CDR3 has 15 amino acids. Germline assignment: CDR1 LGHNT and CDR2 FRNRAP. In DNA form, the CDR3 reads TGTGCTAGTGGCCAGGGACAGGCGACAAAGGAGACCCAGTACTTC. The encoded protein is CASGQGQATKETQYF.

This chain uses TRBV5-3 with TRBJ1-1; D remains ambiguous. TRBV5-3 is given ORF status, its function remaining uncertain. The V and J ends lost 8 bases and 1 base respectively, with 15 bases between them. The CDR3 length is 14 residues. CDR3 region: CASRYAGKNTEAFF. For the CDR3, the DNA is TGTGCCAGCCGTTACGCGGGGAAGAACACTGAAGCTTTCTTT.

The table lists this clonotype with a few counts. The chain recombines TRBV7-2 with TRBJ2-3; 10 bases are shared with TRBD1. With V trimmed by 6 bases and J by 0 bases, 9 bases remained unmatched. This CDR3 is built from 17 residues. CDR1 and CDR2 (germline): SGHTA, FQGNSA. Written as DNA, the CDR3 is TGTGCCAGCAGTTTCCCGGGACAGGGGATTAGCACAGATACGCAGTATTTT. It is translated as CASSFPGQGISTDTQYF.

This clonotype was found many times. The J gene is TRBJ2-5, the V gene TRBV7-6; D unclear. CDR1 SGHVS and CDR2 FNYEAQ come from the germline V gene. This CDR3 comprises 11 residues. V lost 5 bases, J lost 3 bases, and 4 bases lay in between. DNA for the CDR3: TGTGCCAGCAGCATAAAAGAGACCCAGTACTTC. This translates into CASSIKETQYF. The complete variable domain, with remaining parts taken from reference TRBV7-6 and TRBJ2-5, reads GAGVSQSPRYKVTKRGQDVALRCDPISGHVSLYWYRQALGQGPEFLTYFNYEAQQDKSGLPNDRFSAERPEGSISTLTIQRTEQRDSAMYRCASSIKETQYFGPGTRLLVL.

This clonotype came up a few times. This chain connects TRBV24-1 to TRBJ1-2; D ambiguous. This CDR3 is built from 17 residues. Germline V lookup: CDR1 KGHDR, CDR2 SFDVKD. Trimming shortened V by 3 bases and J by 3 bases, and 19 bases separated the two germline ends. CDR3 nucleotides: TGTGCCACCAGTGATGTTAGGAACCCGGACGGATACTATGGCTACACCTTC. Translation: CATSDVRNPDGYYGYTF.